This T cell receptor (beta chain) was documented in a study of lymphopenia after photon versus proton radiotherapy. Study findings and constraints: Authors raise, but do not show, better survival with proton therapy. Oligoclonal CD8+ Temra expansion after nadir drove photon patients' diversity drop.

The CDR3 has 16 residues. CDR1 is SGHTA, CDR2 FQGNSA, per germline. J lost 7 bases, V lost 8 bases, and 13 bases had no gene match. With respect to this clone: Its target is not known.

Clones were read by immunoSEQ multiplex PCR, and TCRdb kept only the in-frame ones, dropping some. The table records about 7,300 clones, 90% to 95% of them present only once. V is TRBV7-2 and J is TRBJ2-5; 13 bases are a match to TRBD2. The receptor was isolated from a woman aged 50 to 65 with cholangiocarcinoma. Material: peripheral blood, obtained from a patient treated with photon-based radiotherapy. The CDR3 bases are TGTGCCAGCGGGAGGGGTGGACTAGCGGGGGTAGGGACCCAGTACTTC. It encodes CASGRGGLAGVGTQYF.